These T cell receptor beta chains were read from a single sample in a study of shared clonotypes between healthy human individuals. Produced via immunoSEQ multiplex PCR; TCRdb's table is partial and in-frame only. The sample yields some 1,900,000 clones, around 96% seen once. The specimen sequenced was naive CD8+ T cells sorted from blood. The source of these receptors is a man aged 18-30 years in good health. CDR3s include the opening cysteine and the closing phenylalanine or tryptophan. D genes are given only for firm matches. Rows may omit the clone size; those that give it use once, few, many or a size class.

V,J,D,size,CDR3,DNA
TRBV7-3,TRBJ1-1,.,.,CASSLDANTEAFF,TGTGCCAGCAGCTTAGATGCTAACACTGAAGCTTTCTTT
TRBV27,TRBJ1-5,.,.,CASSDRDQPQHF,TGTGCCAGCAGTGACAGAGATCAGCCCCAGCATTTT
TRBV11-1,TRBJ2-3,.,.,CASSPTVTGLDTQYF,TGTGCCAGCAGCCCCACCGTGACGGGGTTAGATACGCAGTATTTT
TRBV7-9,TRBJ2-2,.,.,CASSRTSALAGPNTGELFF,TGTGCCAGCAGCAGGACGTCTGCCCTCGCGGGGCCGAACACCGGGGAGCTGTTTTTT
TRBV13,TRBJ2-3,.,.,CASSLSASPTDTQYF,TGTGCCAGCAGCTTATCGGCTAGCCCCACAGATACGCAGTATTTT
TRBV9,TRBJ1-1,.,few,CASSVGGATEAFF,TGTGCCAGCAGCGTAGGGGGTGCCACTGAAGCTTTCTTT
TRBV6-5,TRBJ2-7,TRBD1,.,CASSFQGGTSYEQYF,TGTGCCAGCAGTTTCCAAGGGGGCACGTCCTACGAGCAGTACTTC
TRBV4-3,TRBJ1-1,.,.,CASSQVWGTDAMNTEAFF,TGCGCCAGCAGCCAAGTATGGGGAACAGACGCCATGAACACTGAAGCTTTCTTT
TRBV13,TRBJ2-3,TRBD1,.,CASGQGRATDTQYF,TGTGCCAGCGGACAGGGGAGGGCCACAGATACGCAGTATTTT
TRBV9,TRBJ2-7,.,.,CASSVGSYGSSYEQYF,TGTGCCAGCAGCGTAGGATCCTACGGGAGCTCCTACGAGCAGTACTTC
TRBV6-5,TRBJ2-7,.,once,CASSYDREAYEQYF,TGTGCCAGCAGTTACGACAGGGAGGCCTACGAGCAGTACTTC
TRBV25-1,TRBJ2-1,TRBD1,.,CASSALTGVAYNEQFF,TGTGCCAGCAGTGCCCTAACAGGGGTGGCCTACAATGAGCAGTTCTTC
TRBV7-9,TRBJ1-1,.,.,CASRNGVRAEAFF,TGTGCCAGCAGAAACGGAGTAAGGGCTGAAGCTTTCTTT
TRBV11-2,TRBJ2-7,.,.,CASSLGADQYF,TGTGCCAGCAGCTTAGGGGCAGATCAGTACTTC
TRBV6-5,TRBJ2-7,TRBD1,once,CASSTGTGGYEQYF,TGTGCCAGCAGCACCGGGACAGGGGGCTACGAGCAGTACTTC
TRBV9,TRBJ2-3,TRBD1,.,CASSEPGQGARLADTQYF,TGTGCCAGCAGCGAGCCGGGACAGGGGGCGCGTTTGGCAGATACGCAGTATTTT
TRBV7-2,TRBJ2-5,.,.,CASSAWLRGAQETQYF,TGTGCCAGCAGCGCCTGGTTAAGGGGCGCCCAAGAGACCCAGTACTTC
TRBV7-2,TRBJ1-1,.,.,CASSLAVVYDTEAFF,TGTGCCAGCAGCTTAGCAGTGGTGTACGACACTGAAGCTTTCTTT
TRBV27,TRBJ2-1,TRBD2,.,CASSFDSGVEQFF,TGTGCCAGCAGTTTCGATAGCGGGGTTGAGCAGTTCTTC
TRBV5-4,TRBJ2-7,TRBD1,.,CASSFGTGASYEQYF,TGTGCCAGCAGCTTTGGGACAGGGGCTTCCTACGAGCAGTACTTC
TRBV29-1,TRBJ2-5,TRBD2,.,CSVELGLAGQETQYF,TGCAGCGTTGAACTAGGACTAGCGGGGCAAGAGACCCAGTACTTC
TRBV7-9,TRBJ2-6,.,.,CASSLVGVSASGANVLTF,TGTGCCAGCAGCTTAGTGGGGGTCAGCGCTTCTGGGGCCAACGTCCTGACTTTC
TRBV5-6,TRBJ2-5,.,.,CASSQPRHYQETQYF,TGTGCCAGCAGCCAACCAAGACATTACCAAGAGACCCAGTACTTC
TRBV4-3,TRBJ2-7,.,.,CASSQERFSTYEQYF,TGCGCCAGCAGCCAAGAACGATTCAGTACCTACGAGCAGTACTTC
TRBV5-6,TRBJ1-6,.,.,CASSFLSVGGPLHF,TGTGCCAGCAGCTTTTTGTCCGTCGGTGGACCCCTCCACTTT
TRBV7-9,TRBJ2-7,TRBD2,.,CASSLVNSGSDEQYF,TGTGCCAGCAGCTTAGTGAATAGCGGGAGCGACGAGCAGTACTTC
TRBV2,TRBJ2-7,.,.,CASSDLSRTPTHEQYF,TGTGCCAGCAGTGATCTCTCCCGAACTCCCACTCACGAGCAGTACTTC
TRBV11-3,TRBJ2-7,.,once,CASSRSYEQYF,TGTGCCAGCAGCCGATCCTACGAGCAGTACTTC
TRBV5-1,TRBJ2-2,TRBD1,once,CASSLAPDRVNTGELFF,TGCGCCAGCAGCTTGGCCCCGGACAGGGTCAACACCGGGGAGCTGTTTTTT
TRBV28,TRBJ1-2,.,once,CASTRGGTGLSFYGYTF,TGTGCCAGCACCCGTGGGGGTACAGGGTTATCATTCTATGGCTACACCTTC
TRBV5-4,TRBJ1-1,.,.,CASSPPDRTEAFF,TGTGCCAGCAGCCCACCGGACCGCACTGAAGCTTTCTTT
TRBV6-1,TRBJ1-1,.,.,CASSEEPGTWNTEAFF,TGTGCCAGCAGTGAGGAGCCCGGGACATGGAACACTGAAGCTTTCTTT
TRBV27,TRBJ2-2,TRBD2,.,CASTERGGLGTGELFF,TGTGCCAGCACGGAGCGGGGGGGCCTGGGGACCGGGGAGCTGTTTTTT
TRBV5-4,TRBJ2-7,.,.,CASSQGPTYEQYF,TGTGCCAGCAGCCAGGGCCCGACCTACGAGCAGTACTTC
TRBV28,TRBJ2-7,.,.,CASSLFGNEQYF,TGTGCCAGCAGTTTATTCGGGAACGAGCAGTACTTC
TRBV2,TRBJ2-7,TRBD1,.,CASSGGTANPYEQYF,TGTGCCAGCAGTGGGGGGACAGCGAACCCCTACGAGCAGTACTTC
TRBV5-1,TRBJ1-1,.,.,CASSPTGGGVYGAFF,TGCGCCAGCAGCCCGACCGGTGGGGGCGTCTACGGAGCTTTCTTT
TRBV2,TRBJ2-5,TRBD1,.,CASSGWTGVRGETQYF,TGTGCCAGCAGTGGGTGGACAGGGGTAAGGGGAGAGACCCAGTACTTC
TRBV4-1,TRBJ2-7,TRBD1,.,CASSQGLPGQAYEQYF,TGCGCCAGCAGCCAGGGGCTCCCGGGACAGGCCTACGAGCAGTACTTC
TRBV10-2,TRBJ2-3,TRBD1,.,CASSEYRGATDTQYF,TGCGCCAGCAGTGAATACAGGGGCGCGACAGATACGCAGTATTTT
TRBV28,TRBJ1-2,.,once,CARDPQRENVVGDYSYTF,TGTGCCAGGGATCCTCAGAGGGAGAATGTAGTGGGCGACTATAGCTACACCTTC
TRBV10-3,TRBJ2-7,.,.,CATGDLNSYEQYF,TGTGCCACCGGTGATCTAAACTCCTACGAGCAGTACTTC
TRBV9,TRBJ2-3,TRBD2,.,CASSASGLAGVDSTDTQYF,TGTGCCAGCAGCGCCTCCGGCCTAGCGGGAGTTGATTCCACAGATACGCAGTATTTT
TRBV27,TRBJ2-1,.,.,CASSLSFRNEQFF,TGTGCCAGCAGTTTATCGTTTCGCAATGAGCAGTTCTTC
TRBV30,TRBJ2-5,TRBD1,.,CAWSVTGLGETQYF,TGTGCCTGGAGCGTGACAGGGTTAGGGGAGACCCAGTACTTC
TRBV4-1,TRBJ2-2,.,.,CASSQVLAANTGELFF,TGCGCCAGCAGCCAAGTATTAGCGGCGAACACCGGGGAGCTGTTTTTT
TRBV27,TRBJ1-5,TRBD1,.,CASRGQGAQPQHF,TGTGCCAGCAGGGGACAGGGGGCCCAGCCCCAGCATTTT
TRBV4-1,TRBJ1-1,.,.,CASSQDGELDTEAFF,TGCGCCAGCAGCCAAGATGGGGAGTTGGACACTGAAGCTTTCTTT
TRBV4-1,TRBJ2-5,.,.,CASSQAEETQYF,TGCGCCAGCAGCCAGGCCGAAGAGACCCAGTACTTC
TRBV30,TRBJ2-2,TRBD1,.,CAWNNRGFGELFF,TGTGCCTGGAATAACAGGGGCTTCGGGGAGCTGTTTTTT
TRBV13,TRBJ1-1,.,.,CASGKGHHEAFF,TGTGCCAGCGGAAAGGGACACCACGAAGCTTTCTTT
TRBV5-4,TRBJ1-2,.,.,CASSVGYGGAVDGYTF,TGTGCCAGCAGCGTGGGGTATGGGGGCGCGGTGGATGGCTACACCTTC
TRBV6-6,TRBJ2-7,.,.,CASSYSRSEQYF,TGTGCCAGCAGTTACTCTAGAAGCGAGCAGTACTTC
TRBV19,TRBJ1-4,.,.,CASRAGLSNEKLFF,TGTGCCAGTAGAGCGGGGCTTTCTAATGAAAAACTGTTTTTT
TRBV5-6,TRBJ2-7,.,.,CASSYSQAPYEQYF,TGTGCCAGCAGCTACTCACAAGCCCCCTACGAGCAGTACTTC
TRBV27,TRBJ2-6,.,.,CASSSAGNPTGANVLTF,TGTGCCAGCAGTTCTGCAGGGAATCCCACTGGGGCCAACGTCCTGACTTTC
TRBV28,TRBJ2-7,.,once,CASSTARDIYEQYF,TGTGCCAGCAGTACCGCCCGGGACATCTACGAGCAGTACTTC
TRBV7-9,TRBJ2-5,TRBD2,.,CASSFPGGSGETQYF,TGTGCCAGCAGCTTCCCGGGCGGGAGCGGTGAGACCCAGTACTTC
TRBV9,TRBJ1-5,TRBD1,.,CASSVEWDRNQPQHF,TGTGCCAGCAGCGTAGAGTGGGACAGAAATCAGCCCCAGCATTTT
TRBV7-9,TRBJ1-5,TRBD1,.,CASSAGTDSNQPQHF,TGTGCCAGCAGCGCCGGGACAGATAGCAATCAGCCCCAGCATTTT